What follows describes a single T cell receptor beta chain. Its antigen is as yet unknown. TCRdb analysed the 5' RACE reads with MiXCR anew, one entry per CDR3 protein. The sample gives roughly 82,000 distinct CDR3 sequences, 15% to 20% of which show up once; under 7.5% is in the top ten. This entry is derived from a study of human T cells and chemical hapten exposure. Study-level points and caveats: DPC sensitization produced no change in TCRs with frequency above 1 in 1000.

This CDR3 has 13 residues. Trimming shortened V by 5 bases and J by 5 bases, and 12 bases separated the two germline ends. Germline values: CDR1 MDHEN, CDR2 SYDVKM. The total RNA was obtained from whole blood that was not fractionated. The V gene is TRBV28, the J gene TRBJ2-5; D remains unclear. The clonotype originates from a female donor in good health. CDR3 sequence: CASSLGPAETQYF. DNA for the CDR3: TGTGCCAGCAGTCTTGGTCCGGCGGAGACCCAGTACTTC.